This T cell receptor beta chain was retrieved from a study of Ad26.COV2.S vaccination and SARS-CoV-2 variants. Overall study context: Ad26.COV2.S, an intramuscular injection, was given once or twice 56 days apart. Study-level points and caveats: Possible underestimation of total T cell responses by the TCR breadth and depth analyses was noted. The breadth of spike-specific CD8+ and CD4+ T cell responses after vaccination was reportedly substantial. Higher spike-specific TCR breadth was found in vaccine recipients than in placebo recipients.

CDR3 length: 12 residues. Per germline, CDR1 MDHEN and CDR2 SYDVKM. V was pared by 5 bases and J by 6 bases, with 11 bases between. The data were produced by immunoSEQ multiplex PCR, yet TCRdb's version contains in-frame clones alone and is incomplete. Counted here are 300,000 to 400,000 clones, approximately 90% occurring once; the ten biggest clones make up roughly 4.8%. The treatment: approximately 18 received Ad26.COV2.S at low or high dose, single or two shots; about five received placebo; per-sample allocation not given. Specimens were obtained on day 63 following the first vaccine or placebo injection. The count of this clone is one. Its target is not known.

This chain links TRBV28 with TRBJ2-7, with D perhaps matching TRBD1 (6 bases). The material sequenced was peripheral blood, taken in a trial of Ad26.COV2.S vaccine versus placebo. The sequence was collected from a person aged 18 to 59 who received the Ad26.COV2.S COVID-19 vaccine or a placebo. As DNA, the CDR3 is TGTGCCAGCAGTCCCGGACAGTTCGAGCAGTACTTC. Its protein product is CASSPGQFEQYF.